The sequence of this TCR beta chain was determined in a study of a mutant IDH1 vaccine in newly diagnosed glioma. On the study more broadly: Beginning 4-6 weeks after radiotherapy alone, or with temozolomide cycles, vaccination took place. The therapy given earlier, which was standard therapy, consisted of radiotherapy, temozolomide, or both, and most of the patients received both.

CDR3 length: 17 amino acids. The V end was cut by 0 bases, the J end by 3 bases, with 18 bases between. The germline V gene encodes CDR1 MNHNS and CDR2 SASEGT. A word on this clone: The antigen remains unidentified.

Documented time point: week 23, last vaccination. Vaccine doses each comprised 300 ug of mutant IDH1 20-mer peptide, with topical imiquimod. The repertoire was sequenced with immunoSEQ multiplex PCR; TCRdb's copy has only in-frame clones and lacks some. The sample lists roughly 52,000 clones, 75% to 90% occurring once. The input for sequencing was PBMCs, taken from a glioma patient whose treatment included an IDH1 peptide vaccine. The TCR comes from a man aged 35-49 years with glioma. The chain is built from TRBV6-1 and TRBJ2-7; D assignment may be TRBD1 or TRBD2 (5 bases each). For the CDR3, the DNA is TGTGCCAGCAGTGAAGCCCGAAACCGGGACCGAATCTACGAGCAGTACTTC. This codes for CASSEARNRDRIYEQYF.